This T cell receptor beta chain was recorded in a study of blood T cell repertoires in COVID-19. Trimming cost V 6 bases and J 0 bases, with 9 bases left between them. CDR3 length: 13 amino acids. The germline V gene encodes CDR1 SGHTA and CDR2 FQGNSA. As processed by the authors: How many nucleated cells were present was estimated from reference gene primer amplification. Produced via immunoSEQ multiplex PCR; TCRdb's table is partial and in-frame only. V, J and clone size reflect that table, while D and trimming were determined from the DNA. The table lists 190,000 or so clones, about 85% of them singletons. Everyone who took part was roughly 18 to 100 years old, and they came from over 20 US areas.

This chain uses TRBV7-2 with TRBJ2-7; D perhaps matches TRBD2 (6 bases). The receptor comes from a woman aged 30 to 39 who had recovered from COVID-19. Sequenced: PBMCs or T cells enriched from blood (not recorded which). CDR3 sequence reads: CASRRDFSYEQYF. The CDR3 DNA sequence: TGTGCCAGCAGGCGGGACTTCTCCTACGAGCAGTACTTC.